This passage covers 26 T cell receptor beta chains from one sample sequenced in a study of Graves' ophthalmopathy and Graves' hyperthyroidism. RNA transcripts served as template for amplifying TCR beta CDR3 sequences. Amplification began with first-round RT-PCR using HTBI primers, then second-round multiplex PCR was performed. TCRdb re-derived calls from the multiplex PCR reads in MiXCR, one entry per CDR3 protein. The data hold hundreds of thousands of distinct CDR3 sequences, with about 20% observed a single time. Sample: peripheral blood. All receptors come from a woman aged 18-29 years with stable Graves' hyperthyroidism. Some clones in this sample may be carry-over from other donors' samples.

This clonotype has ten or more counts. This CDR3 reads CASSLGGADKETQYF. In nucleotides, the CDR3 is TGTGCCAGCAGCTTAGGGGGGGCGGACAAAGAGACCCAGTACTTC. The chain recombines TRBV7-2 with TRBJ2-5; perhaps D is TRBD1 or TRBD2 (6 bases each). Germline CDR1 is SGHTA and CDR2 is FQGNSA. The CDR3 extends over 15 amino acids. V lost 1 base to trimming and J lost 3 bases, with 12 bases between them.

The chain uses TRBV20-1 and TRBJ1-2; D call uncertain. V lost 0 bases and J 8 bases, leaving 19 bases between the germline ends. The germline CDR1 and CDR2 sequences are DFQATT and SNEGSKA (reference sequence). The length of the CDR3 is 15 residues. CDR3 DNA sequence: TGCAGTGCTAGAGAGATGGGCCTACTAGCCTACGGCTACACCTTC. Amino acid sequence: CSAREMGLLAYGYTF.

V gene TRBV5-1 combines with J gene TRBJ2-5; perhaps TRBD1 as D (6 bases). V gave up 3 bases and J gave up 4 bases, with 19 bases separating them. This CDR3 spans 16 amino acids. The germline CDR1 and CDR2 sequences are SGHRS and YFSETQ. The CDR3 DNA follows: TGCGCCAGCAGCTCCCCCCAGGGGTTTCAGGTAGAGACCCAGTACTTC. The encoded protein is CASSSPQGFQVETQYF.

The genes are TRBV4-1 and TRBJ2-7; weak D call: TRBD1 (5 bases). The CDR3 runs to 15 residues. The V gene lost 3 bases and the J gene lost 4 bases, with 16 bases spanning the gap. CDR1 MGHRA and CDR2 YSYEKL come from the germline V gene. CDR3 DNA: TGCGCCAGCAGCCAGCCGCGTGGGGCAGGATACGAGCAGTACTTC. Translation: CASSQPRGAGYEQYF.

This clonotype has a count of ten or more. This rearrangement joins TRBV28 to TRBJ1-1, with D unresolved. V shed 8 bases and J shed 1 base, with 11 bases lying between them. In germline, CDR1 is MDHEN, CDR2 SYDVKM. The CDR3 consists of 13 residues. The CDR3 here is CASVHWKNTEAFF. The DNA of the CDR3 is TGTGCCAGCGTCCATTGGAAGAACACTGAAGCTTTCTTT. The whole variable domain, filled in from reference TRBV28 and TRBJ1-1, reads DVKVTQSSRYLVKRTGEKVFLECVQDMDHENMFWYRQDPGLGLRLIYFSYDVKMKEKGDIPEGYSVSREKKERFSLILESASTNQTSMYLCASVHWKNTEAFFGQGTRLTVV.

The CDR3 DNA is TGTGCCAGCAGTCCTGGGACAGGGTGGGAGTACGAGCAGTACTTC. As protein: CASSPGTGWEYEQYF. The rearrangement links TRBV12-3 or TRBV12-4 to TRBJ2-7; 9 bases are shared with TRBD1. With 5 bases clipped from V and 4 bases from J, the junction kept 9 bases outside the gene matches. There are 15 residues in the CDR3.

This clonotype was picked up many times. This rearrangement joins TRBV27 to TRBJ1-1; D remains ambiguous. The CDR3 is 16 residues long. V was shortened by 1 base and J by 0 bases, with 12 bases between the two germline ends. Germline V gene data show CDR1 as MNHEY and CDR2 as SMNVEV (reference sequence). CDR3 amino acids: CASSLWPEGMNTEAFF. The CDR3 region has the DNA TGTGCCAGCAGTTTATGGCCAGAGGGCATGAACACTGAAGCTTTCTTT.

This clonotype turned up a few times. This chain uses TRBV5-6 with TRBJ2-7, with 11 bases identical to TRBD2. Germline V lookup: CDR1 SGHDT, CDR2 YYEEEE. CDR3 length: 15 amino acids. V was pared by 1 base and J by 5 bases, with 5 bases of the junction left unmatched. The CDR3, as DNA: TGTGCCAGCAGCTTGATTCCGACTAGCGGGGACGAGCAGTACTTC. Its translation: CASSLIPTSGDEQYF.

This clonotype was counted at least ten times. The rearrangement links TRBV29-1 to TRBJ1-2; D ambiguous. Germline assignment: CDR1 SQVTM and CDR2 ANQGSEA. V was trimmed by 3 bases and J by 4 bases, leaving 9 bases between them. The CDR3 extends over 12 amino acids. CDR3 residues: CSVDGGFYGYTF. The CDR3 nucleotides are TGCAGCGTTGACGGAGGGTTCTATGGCTACACCTTC.

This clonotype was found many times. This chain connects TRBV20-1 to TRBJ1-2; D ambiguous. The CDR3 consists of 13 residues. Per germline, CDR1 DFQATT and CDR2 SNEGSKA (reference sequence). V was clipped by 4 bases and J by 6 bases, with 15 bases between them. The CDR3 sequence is CSATQAGRDGYTF. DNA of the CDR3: TGCAGTGCTACCCAAGCAGGCCGGGATGGCTACACCTTC.

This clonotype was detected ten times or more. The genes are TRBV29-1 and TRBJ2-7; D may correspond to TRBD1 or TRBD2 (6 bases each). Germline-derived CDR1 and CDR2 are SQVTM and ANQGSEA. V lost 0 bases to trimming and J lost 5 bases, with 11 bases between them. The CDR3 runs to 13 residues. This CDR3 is CSVEDPGADEQYF. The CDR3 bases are TGCAGCGTTGAAGATCCGGGGGCTGACGAGCAGTACTTC.

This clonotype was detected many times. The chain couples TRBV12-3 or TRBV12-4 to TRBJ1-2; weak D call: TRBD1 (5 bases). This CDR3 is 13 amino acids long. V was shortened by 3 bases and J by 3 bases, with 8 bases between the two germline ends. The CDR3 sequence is CASSFDRYYGYTF. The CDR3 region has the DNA TGTGCCAGCAGTTTCGACAGATACTATGGCTACACCTTC.

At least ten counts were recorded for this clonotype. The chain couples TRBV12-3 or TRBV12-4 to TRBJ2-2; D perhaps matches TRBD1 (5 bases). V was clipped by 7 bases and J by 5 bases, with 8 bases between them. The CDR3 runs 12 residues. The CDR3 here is CASTQETGELFF. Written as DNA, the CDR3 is TGTGCCAGCACACAGGAAACCGGGGAGCTGTTTTTT.

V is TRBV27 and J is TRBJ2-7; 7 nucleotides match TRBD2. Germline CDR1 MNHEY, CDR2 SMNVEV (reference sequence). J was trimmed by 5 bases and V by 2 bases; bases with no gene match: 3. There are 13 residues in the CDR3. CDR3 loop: CASSLREGDEQYF. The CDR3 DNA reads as TGTGCCAGCAGTTTAAGGGAGGGAGACGAGCAGTACTTC.

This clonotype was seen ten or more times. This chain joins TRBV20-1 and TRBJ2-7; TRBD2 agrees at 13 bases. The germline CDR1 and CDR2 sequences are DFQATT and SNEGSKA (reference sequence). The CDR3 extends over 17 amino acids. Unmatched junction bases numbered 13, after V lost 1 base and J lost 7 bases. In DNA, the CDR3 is TGCAGTGCTAGAGTCCTACCTCGGACTAGCGGGAGTGGGGAGCAGTACTTC. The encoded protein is CSARVLPRTSGSGEQYF.

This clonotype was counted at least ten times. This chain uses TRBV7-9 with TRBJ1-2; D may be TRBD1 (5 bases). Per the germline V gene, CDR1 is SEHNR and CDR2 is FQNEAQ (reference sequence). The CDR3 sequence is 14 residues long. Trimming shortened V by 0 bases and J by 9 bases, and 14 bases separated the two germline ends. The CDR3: CASSLAGRHLSYTF. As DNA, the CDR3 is TGTGCCAGCAGCTTAGCGGGACGGCACCTAAGCTACACCTTC.

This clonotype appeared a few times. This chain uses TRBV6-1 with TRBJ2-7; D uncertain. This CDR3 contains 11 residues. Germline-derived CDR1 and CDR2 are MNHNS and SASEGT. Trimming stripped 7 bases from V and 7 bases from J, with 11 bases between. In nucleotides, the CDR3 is TGTGCCAGCACGGGTCAGTGGGAGCAGTACTTC. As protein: CASTGQWEQYF.

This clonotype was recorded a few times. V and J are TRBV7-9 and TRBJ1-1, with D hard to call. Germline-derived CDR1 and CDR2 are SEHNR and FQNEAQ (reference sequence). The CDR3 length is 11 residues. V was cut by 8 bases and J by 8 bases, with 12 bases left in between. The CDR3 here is CASAPTEEAFF. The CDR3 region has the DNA TGTGCCAGCGCCCCGACTGAAGAAGCTTTCTTT.

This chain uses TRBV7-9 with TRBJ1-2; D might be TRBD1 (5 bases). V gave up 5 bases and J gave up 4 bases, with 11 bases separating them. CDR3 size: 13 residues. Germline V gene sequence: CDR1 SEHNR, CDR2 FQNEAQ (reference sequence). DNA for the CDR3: TGTGCCAGCAGCCCGACAGACCGCTATGGCTACACCTTC. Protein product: CASSPTDRYGYTF.

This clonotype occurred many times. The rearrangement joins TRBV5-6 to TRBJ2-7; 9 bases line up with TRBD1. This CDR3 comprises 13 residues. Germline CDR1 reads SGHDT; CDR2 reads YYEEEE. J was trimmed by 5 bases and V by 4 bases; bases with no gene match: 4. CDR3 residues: CASSTGQGHEQYF. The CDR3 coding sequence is TGTGCCAGCAGCACGGGACAGGGCCACGAGCAGTACTTC.

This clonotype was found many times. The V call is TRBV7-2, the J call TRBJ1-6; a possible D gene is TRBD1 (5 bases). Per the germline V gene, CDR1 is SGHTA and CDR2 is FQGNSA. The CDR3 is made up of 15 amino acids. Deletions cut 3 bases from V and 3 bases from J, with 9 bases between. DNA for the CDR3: TGTGCCAGCAGCTTCTGGGACGGCTATAATTCACCCCTCCACTTT. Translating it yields CASSFWDGYNSPLHF. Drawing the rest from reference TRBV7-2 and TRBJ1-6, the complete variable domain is GAGVSQSPSNKVTEKGKDVELRCDPISGHTALYWYRQSLGQGLEFLIYFQGNSAPDKSGLPSDRFSAERTGGSVSTLTIQRTQQEDSAVYLCASSFWDGYNSPLHFGNGTRLTVT.

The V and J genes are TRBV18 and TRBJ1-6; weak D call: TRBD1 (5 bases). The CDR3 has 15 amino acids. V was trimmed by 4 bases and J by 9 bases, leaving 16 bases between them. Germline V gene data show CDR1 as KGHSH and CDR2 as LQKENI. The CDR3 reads CASSQGEGQVSPLHF. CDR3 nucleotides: TGTGCCAGCTCACAAGGTGAGGGGCAGGTTTCACCCCTCCACTTT.

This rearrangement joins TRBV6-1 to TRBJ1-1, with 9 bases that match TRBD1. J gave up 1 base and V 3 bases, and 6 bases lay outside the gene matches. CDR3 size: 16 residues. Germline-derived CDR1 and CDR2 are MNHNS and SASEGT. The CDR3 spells CASSDGQGWGNTEAFF. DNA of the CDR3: TGTGCCAGCAGTGACGGACAGGGGTGGGGGAACACTGAAGCTTTCTTT.

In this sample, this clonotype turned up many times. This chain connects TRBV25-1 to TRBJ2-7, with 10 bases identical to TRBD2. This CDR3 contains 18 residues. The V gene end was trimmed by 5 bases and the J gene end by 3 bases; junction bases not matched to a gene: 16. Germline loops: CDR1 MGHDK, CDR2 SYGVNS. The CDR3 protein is CASSHGWTSGNINYEQYF. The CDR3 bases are TGTGCCAGCAGTCATGGGTGGACTAGCGGAAATATAAACTACGAGCAGTACTTC.

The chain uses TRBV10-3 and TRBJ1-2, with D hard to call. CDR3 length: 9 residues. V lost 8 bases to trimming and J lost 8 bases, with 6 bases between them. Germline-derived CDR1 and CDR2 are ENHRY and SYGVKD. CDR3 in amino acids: CAIGAGYTF. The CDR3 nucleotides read TGTGCCATCGGAGCCGGCTACACCTTC.

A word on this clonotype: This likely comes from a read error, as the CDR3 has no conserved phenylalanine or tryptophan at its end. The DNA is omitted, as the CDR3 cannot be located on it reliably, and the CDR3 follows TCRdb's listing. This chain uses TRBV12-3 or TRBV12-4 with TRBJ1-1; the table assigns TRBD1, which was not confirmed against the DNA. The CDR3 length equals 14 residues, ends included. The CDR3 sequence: CASSLVGANTEACV.